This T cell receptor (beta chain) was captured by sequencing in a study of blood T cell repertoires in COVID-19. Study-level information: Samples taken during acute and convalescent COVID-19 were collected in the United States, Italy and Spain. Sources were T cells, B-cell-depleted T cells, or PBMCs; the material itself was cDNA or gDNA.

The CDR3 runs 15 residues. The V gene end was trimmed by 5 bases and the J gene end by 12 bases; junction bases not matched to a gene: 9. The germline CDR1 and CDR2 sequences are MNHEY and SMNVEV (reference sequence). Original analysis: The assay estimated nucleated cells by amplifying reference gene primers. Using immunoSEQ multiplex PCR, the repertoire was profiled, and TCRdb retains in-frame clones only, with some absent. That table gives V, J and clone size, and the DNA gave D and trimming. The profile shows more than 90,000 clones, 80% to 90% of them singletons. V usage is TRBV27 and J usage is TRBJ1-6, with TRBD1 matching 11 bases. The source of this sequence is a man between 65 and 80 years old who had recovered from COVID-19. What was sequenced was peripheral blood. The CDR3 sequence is CASSIVTGQGVPLHF. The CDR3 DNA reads TGTGCCAGCAGTATAGTTACGGGACAGGGGGTACCCCTCCACTTT.